This T cell receptor (beta chain) was captured by sequencing in a study of shared T cell receptors in the human thymus. This CDR3 region has 16 residues. J was trimmed by 3 bases and V by 6 bases; bases with no gene match: 13. CDR1 and CDR2 (germline): MGHDK, SYGVNS. Sequenced by immunoSEQ multiplex PCR; TCRdb stores in-frame clones only, minus some. The data show 640,000 or so clones, around 87% seen once. In addition, the sample was reused for a study of human thymus T cells. That paper adds: The authors found apparently biased V and J gene usage in thymic and blood repertoires.

This chain links TRBV25-1 with TRBJ2-5, with 7 bases identical to TRBD1. This TCR came from a boy in the first two years of life with a congenital heart defect. The sample comprised thymocytes. For the CDR3, the DNA is TGTGCCAGCAGCCCTCGTGAGGGGGCCGGGGAAGAGACCCAGTACTTC. Its protein product is CASSPREGAGEETQYF.